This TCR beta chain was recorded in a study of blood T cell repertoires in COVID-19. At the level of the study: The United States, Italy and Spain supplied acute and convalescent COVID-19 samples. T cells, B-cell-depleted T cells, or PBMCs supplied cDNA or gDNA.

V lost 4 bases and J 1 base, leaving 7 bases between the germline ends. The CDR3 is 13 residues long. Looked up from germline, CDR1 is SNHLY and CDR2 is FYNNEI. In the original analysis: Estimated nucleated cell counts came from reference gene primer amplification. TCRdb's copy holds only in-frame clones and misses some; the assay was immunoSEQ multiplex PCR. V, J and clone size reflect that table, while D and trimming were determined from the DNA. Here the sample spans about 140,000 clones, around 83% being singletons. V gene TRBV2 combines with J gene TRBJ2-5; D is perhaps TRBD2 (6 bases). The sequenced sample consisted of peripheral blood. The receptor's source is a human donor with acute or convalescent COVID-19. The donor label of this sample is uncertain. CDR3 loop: CASSVEGQETQYF. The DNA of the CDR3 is TGTGCCAGCAGTGTGGAGGGCCAAGAGACCCAGTACTTC.